These 19 T cell receptor beta chains originate from one sample sequenced in a study of T cell clonotyping in hematopoietic cell transplantation. The data were produced by immunoSEQ multiplex PCR, yet TCRdb's version contains in-frame clones alone and is incomplete. This table holds about 5,900 clones, around 84% found once. The sample's time point: recipient sample about 28 days before transplant, after cytoreduction. Specimen: peripheral blood mononuclear cells, collected before stem cell transplant. Receptors were obtained from a woman aged 45-59 years with acute myeloid leukemia. Some clones in this sample may be carry-over from other donors' samples.

The J gene is TRBJ2-1, the V gene TRBV2, with D uncertain. Per the germline V gene, CDR1 is SNHLY and CDR2 is FYNNEI. CDR3 length: 13 amino acids. Trimming removed 3 bases at V and 6 bases at J, with 9 bases between. The CDR3 DNA sequence: TGTGCCAGCAGTGACAACTGGGGCAATGAGCAGTTCTTC. Its protein product is CASSDNWGNEQFF.

This clone has only a few counts. The chain employs TRBV7-9 and TRBJ2-3; D is possibly TRBD1 (5 bases). The V end was cut by 3 bases, the J end by 6 bases, with 16 bases between. Germline CDR1 and CDR2: SEHNR and FQNEAQ (reference sequence). The CDR3 contains 15 residues. This chain's CDR3 is CASSFGASTGDTQYF. DNA of the CDR3: TGTGCCAGCAGCTTTGGGGCCTCAACCGGGGATACGCAGTATTTT.

The chain employs TRBV28 and TRBJ2-1; 12 bases are shared with TRBD1. The CDR3 runs 13 residues. The V segment lost 6 bases and the J segment 7 bases; nucleotides outside the gene matches: 1. Germline CDR1 MDHEN, CDR2 SYDVKM. CDR3 nucleotides: TGTGCCAGCAGGGGACAGGGGGCAAATGAGCAGTTCTTC. Its translation: CASRGQGANEQFF.

V usage is TRBV6-1 and J usage is TRBJ1-5; TRBD1 might be the D (6 bases). The ends were cut back, 6 bases at V and 0 bases at J, with 12 bases in the middle. Germline V CDR1 and CDR2: MNHNS, SASEGT. The CDR3 is made up of 15 amino acids. As DNA, the CDR3 is TGTGCCAGCAGGGTATCAGGGGATAGCAATCAGCCCCAGCATTTT. Residues: CASRVSGDSNQPQHF.

This chain uses TRBV28 with TRBJ2-2; D gene unclear. V was cut by 7 bases and J by 6 bases, with 15 bases left in between. Germline V lookup: CDR1 MDHEN, CDR2 SYDVKM. This CDR3 has 14 residues. The CDR3 spells CASIPPSGSGELFF. The CDR3 DNA follows: TGTGCCAGCATCCCCCCGTCTGGGTCCGGGGAGCTGTTTTTT.

V is TRBV4-2 and J is TRBJ2-3, with 8 nucleotides matching TRBD2. V lost 0 bases and J lost 5; bases outside the gene matches: 7. The germline CDR1 and CDR2 sequences are LGHNA and YNFKEQ. The CDR3 is 16 residues long. As DNA, the CDR3 is TGTGCCAGCAGCCAAGAAGGGACTAGTCAAGTAGATACGCAGTATTTT. Translation gives CASSQEGTSQVDTQYF.

This chain uses TRBV5-1 with TRBJ2-3, with D possibly called TRBD1 or TRBD2 (7 bases each). This CDR3 has 17 amino acids. V lost 0 bases and J lost 6, with 20 bases in between. Germline loops: CDR1 SGHRS, CDR2 YFSETQ. The CDR3: CASSLVEQGRVGDTQYF. DNA for the CDR3: TGCGCCAGCAGCTTGGTGGAACAGGGGAGGGTCGGGGATACGCAGTATTTT.

CDR3 in amino acids: CASSSRGMTDTQYF. CDR3 nucleotide sequence: TGTGCCAGCAGTTCCAGGGGGATGACAGATACGCAGTATTTT. The V call is TRBV7-6, the J call TRBJ2-3; 7 bases match TRBD1. This CDR3 is 14 amino acids long. CDR1 and CDR2 (germline): SGHVS, FNYEAQ. V lost 6 bases to trimming and J lost 3 bases; unmatched junction nucleotides: 6.

The chain employs TRBV18 and TRBJ2-2; D gene ambiguous. The ends were cut back, 5 bases at V and 3 bases at J, with 7 bases in the middle. Germline V gene data show CDR1 as KGHSH and CDR2 as LQKENI. The CDR3 covers 13 residues. The CDR3 coding sequence is TGTGCCAGCTCAATCCCAGACACCGGGGAGCTGTTTTTT. Its translation: CASSIPDTGELFF.

This rearrangement joins TRBV11-2 to TRBJ2-7, with 11 positions matching TRBD2. Losses at the gene ends were 4 bases for V and 7 bases for J; bases not matched to a gene: 6. The CDR3 is made up of 14 amino acids. Germline CDR1 is SGHAT and CDR2 is FQNNGV. The CDR3 sequence is CASSSLAGVSEQYF. The CDR3 DNA follows: TGTGCCAGCAGCTCACTAGCGGGAGTAAGTGAGCAGTACTTC.

V is TRBV7-3 and J is TRBJ2-3; 8 positions match TRBD2. V trimming: 5 bases; J trimming: 3 bases; junction bases outside the gene matches: 7. The CDR3 consists of 15 residues. Germline CDR1 SGHTA, CDR2 FQGTGA. The CDR3 here is CASSPGGGPTDTQYF. In DNA, the CDR3 is TGTGCCAGCAGCCCGGGGGGGGGCCCGACAGATACGCAGTATTTT. Filled out from reference TRBV7-3 and TRBJ2-3, the complete variable domain reads GAGVSQTPSNKVTEKGKYVELRCDPISGHTALYWYRQSLGQGPEFLIYFQGTGAADDSGLPNDRFFAVRPEGSVSTLKIQRTERGDSAVYLCASSPGGGPTDTQYFGPGTRLTVL.

The chain has TRBV13 and TRBJ1-1; D unresolved. CDR1 is PRHDT and CDR2 is FYEKMQ in the germline V gene (reference sequence). This CDR3 contains 14 residues. Trimming took 5 bases from V and 1 from J, leaving 11 bases between them. CDR3 nucleotide sequence: TGTGCCAGCAGCCCCCCTGGGGAGAACACTGAAGCTTTCTTT. Amino acids: CASSPPGENTEAFF.

This chain links TRBV27 with TRBJ2-3; 8 nucleotides line up with TRBD2. Germline V gives CDR1 MNHEY, CDR2 SMNVEV (reference sequence). The V gene end was trimmed by 10 bases and the J gene end by 3 bases; junction bases not matched to a gene: 15. The CDR3 runs 16 residues. This chain's CDR3 is CATRRGSGSGTDTQYF. CDR3 nucleotide sequence: TGTGCCACCAGGAGGGGGAGCGGGAGCGGGACAGATACGCAGTATTTT.

This chain uses TRBV5-1 with TRBJ1-4; maybe TRBD1 (5 bases). This CDR3 region has 14 residues. Between the trimmed V and J ends, which lost 0 bases and 5 bases, there was a span of 8 bases. CDR1 is SGHRS, CDR2 YFSETQ, per germline. CDR3 loop: CASSLGQTNEKLFF. The CDR3 bases are TGCGCCAGCAGCTTGGGACAGACGAATGAAAAACTGTTTTTT.

The genes are TRBV27 and TRBJ1-5, with TRBD1 as a possible D gene (6 bases). Germline-derived CDR1 and CDR2 are MNHEY and SMNVEV (reference sequence). The CDR3 contains 15 residues. The V end was cut by 5 bases, the J end by 6 bases, with 17 bases between. The CDR3 DNA is TGTGCCAGCAGTCCCAGGTCACAGGGTGGTCAGCCCCAGCATTTT. This encodes CASSPRSQGGQPQHF.

This chain links TRBV5-4 with TRBJ1-3, with D maybe TRBD1 (5 bases). This CDR3 region has 17 residues. V lost 4 bases and J 2 bases, leaving 19 bases between the germline ends. Germline values: CDR1 SGHNT, CDR2 YYREEE (reference sequence). Written as DNA, the CDR3 is TGTGCCAGCAGCCTTAGAATGGCAGGGAGCACTGGAAACACCATATATTTT. This encodes CASSLRMAGSTGNTIYF.

J is TRBJ2-4 and V is TRBV11-2; D is perhaps TRBD1 (5 bases). Germline V gene lookup returns CDR1 SGHAT and CDR2 FQNNGV. The CDR3 runs 14 residues. Deletions cut 1 base from V and 4 bases from J, with 8 bases between. The CDR3 region has the DNA TGTGCCAGCAGCTTAGTATCAGGGAAAAACATTCAGTACTTC. Amino acid sequence: CASSLVSGKNIQYF.

V and J are TRBV7-8 and TRBJ2-7; 9 positions agree with TRBD1. V shed 5 bases and J 2 bases; nucleotides not matched to a gene: 7. This CDR3 region has 15 residues. Per the germline V gene, CDR1 is SGHVS and CDR2 is FQNEAQ. Here the CDR3 reads CASSKGQGLPYEQYF. The CDR3 DNA reads TGTGCCAGCAGCAAAGGACAGGGGCTACCCTACGAGCAGTACTTC.

J is TRBJ2-1 and V is TRBV28, with 7 bases fitting TRBD2. Germline loops: CDR1 MDHEN, CDR2 SYDVKM. The CDR3 is 16 residues long. The V and J ends lost 5 bases and 3 bases, in that order; junction bases with no gene match: 10. This CDR3 is CASSPRRGSFYNEQFF. The CDR3 DNA reads as TGTGCCAGCAGTCCGCGGCGCGGGAGTTTCTACAATGAGCAGTTCTTC.